The 22 T cell receptor beta chains given below trace back to one sample, sequenced in a study of multiple sclerosis patients with progressive multifocal leukoencephalopathy. Time point noted: 12 to 13 months of natalizumab therapy. Profiling relied on immunoSEQ multiplex PCR, and the TCRdb table lists in-frame clones only, not all of them. This sample has some 27,000 clones, with around 87% found just once. Material: PBMCs, obtained from a patient treated with natalizumab. These receptors originate from a human donor with multiple sclerosis.

This clone has a handful of counts. The chain recombines TRBV19 with TRBJ1-1, with 8 bases identical to TRBD1. V lost 5 bases to trimming and J lost 0 bases; unmatched junction nucleotides: 5. CDR1 is LNHDA, CDR2 SQIVND, per germline (reference sequence). This CDR3 is built from 15 residues. Written as DNA, the CDR3 is TGTGCCAGTAGTCTAAGGACAGGGATGAACACTGAAGCTTTCTTT. It yields the protein CASSLRTGMNTEAFF.

The chain is built from TRBV11-2 and TRBJ2-1; D possibly corresponds to TRBD1 (6 bases). Germline assignment: CDR1 SGHAT and CDR2 FQNNGV. The V end lost 5 bases, the J end lost 9 bases, and 14 bases lay between the germline ends. This CDR3 spans 13 amino acids. The DNA of the CDR3 is TGTGCCAGCAGCCCAGGAACAGGGTTTGAGCAGTTCTTC. This translates into CASSPGTGFEQFF.

The CDR3 loop is CASSLDLRGGRPGELFF. The CDR3, as DNA: TGCGCCAGCAGCTTGGATTTGCGGGGGGGCCGGCCCGGGGAGCTGTTTTTT. V is TRBV5-1 and J is TRBJ2-2; 9 positions agree with TRBD2. CDR1 is SGHRS and CDR2 is YFSETQ in the germline V gene. The J segment lost 6 bases and the V segment lost 0 bases, leaving 9 bases of the junction unmatched. CDR3 length equals 17 residues.

The gene calls are TRBV15 and TRBJ2-7; no firm D call. V was shortened by 0 bases and J by 4 bases, with 4 bases between the two germline ends. The CDR3 is made up of 12 amino acids. Germline lookup yields CDR1 LNHNV and CDR2 YYDKDF (reference sequence). This CDR3 is CATSRDRYEQYF. The CDR3 bases are TGTGCCACCAGCAGAGACAGGTACGAGCAGTACTTC.

The chain carries TRBV2 and TRBJ1-1; D gene unclear. This CDR3 spans 13 amino acids. The germline CDR1 and CDR2 sequences are SNHLY and FYNNEI. Trimming left V 5 bases short and J 1 base short, with 8 bases between. The CDR3 sequence is CASSLLENTEAFF. The CDR3 DNA sequence: TGTGCCAGCAGTCTTCTGGAGAACACTGAAGCTTTCTTT.

V gene TRBV10-3 combines with J gene TRBJ2-5; D is uncertain. V was cut by 4 bases and J by 5 bases, with 11 bases left in between. CDR1 is ENHRY and CDR2 is SYGVKD in the germline V gene. This CDR3 comprises 13 residues. The CDR3 nucleotides are TGTGCCATCAGTGGTTCAACAGTGGAGACCCAGTACTTC. It yields the protein CAISGSTVETQYF.

This clone was detected only a few times. This chain links TRBV30 with TRBJ1-4; D may be TRBD1 (5 bases). Germline V CDR1 and CDR2: GTSNPN, SVGIG (reference sequence). The CDR3 is 19 amino acids. The germline V and J ends were trimmed by 1 base and 7 bases, with 28 bases remaining between them. CDR3 sequence: CAWSATTLEKGRSSEKLFF. In nucleotides, the CDR3 is TGTGCCTGGAGTGCAACAACCCTCGAGAAGGGGCGTTCAAGTGAAAAACTGTTTTTT.

The chain carries TRBV27 and TRBJ1-5, with a weak D call TRBD1 (5 bases). Looked up from germline, CDR1 is MNHEY and CDR2 is SMNVEV (reference sequence). V was cut by 8 bases and J by 0 bases, with 20 bases left in between. CDR3 length: 17 amino acids. Here the CDR3 DNA reads TGTGCCAGCGGTACTAGGGACGGACGAAATAGCAATCAGCCCCAGCATTTT. It translates to CASGTRDGRNSNQPQHF.

The rearrangement joins TRBV5-4 to TRBJ2-5; a weak D match, TRBD1 (6 bases). Trimming pared 5 bases from V and 2 bases from J, leaving 10 bases between. The CDR3 totals 13 residues. Germline assignment: CDR1 SGHNT and CDR2 YYREEE (reference sequence). In DNA form, the CDR3 reads TGTGCCAGCAGGTCGGACAGTCAAGAGACCCAGTACTTC. Amino acids: CASRSDSQETQYF. Full variable domain (remainder filled in from reference TRBV5-4 and TRBJ2-5): ETGVTQSPTHLIKTRGQQVTLRCSSQSGHNTVSWYQQALGQGPQFIFQYYREEENGRGNFPPRFSGLQFPNYSSELNVNALELDDSALYLCASRSDSQETQYFGPGTRLLVL.

This clone was counted a single time. This chain links TRBV6-1 with TRBJ1-6; D is ambiguous. V lost 10 bases, J lost 7 bases, and 14 bases lay in between. The CDR3 spans 13 residues. Germline V gene sequence: CDR1 MNHNS, CDR2 SASEGT. The chain's CDR3 is CATSPRMNSPLHF. The CDR3 DNA is TGTGCCACCAGCCCCAGGATGAATTCACCCCTCCACTTT.

Concerning this clone: Other DNA sequences in this specimen translate into the identical CDR3. This sequence joins TRBV7-9 and TRBJ2-3; TRBD2 matches 7 bases. Germline assignment: CDR1 SEHNR and CDR2 FQNEAQ (reference sequence). This CDR3 has 19 amino acids. Trimming at V came to 4 bases and at J to 5 bases, leaving 21 bases not matched to a gene. CDR3 sequence: CASSSRIGRSGGEGDTQYF. CDR3 DNA sequence: TGTGCCAGCAGCTCAAGGATCGGGCGATCGGGGGGTGAGGGAGATACGCAGTATTTT.

This chain's CDR3 is CASSSPLRQGLEQYF. CDR3 DNA sequence: TGTGCCAGCAGTTCACCGCTGAGACAGGGTCTCGAGCAGTACTTC. J is TRBJ2-5 and V is TRBV5-5; 7 bases map to TRBD1. The DNA end is a closer match to TRBJ2-7, so the J assignment may be wrong. Germline values: CDR1 SGHKS, CDR2 YYEKEE (reference sequence). The CDR3 has 15 amino acids.

CDR3 nucleotides: TGTGCCAGCAGCTTGGCCCCGTCCGGTGAGCAGTACTTC. Translated: CASSLAPSGEQYF. This sequence joins TRBV5-6 and TRBJ2-7; D not certain. The CDR3 is made up of 13 amino acids. Per the germline V gene, CDR1 is SGHDT and CDR2 is YYEEEE. V lost 0 bases and J 7 bases, leaving 11 bases between the germline ends. The whole variable domain, remainder taken from reference TRBV5-6 and TRBJ2-7, is DAGVTQSPTHLIKTRGQQVTLRCSPKSGHDTVSWYQQALGQGPQFIFQYYEEEERQRGNFPDRFSGHQFPNYSSELNVNALLLGDSALYLCASSLAPSGEQYFGPGTRLTVT.

The chain combines TRBV9 with TRBJ2-1, with TRBD2 identical over 11 bases. Unmatched junction bases numbered 7, after V lost 2 bases and J lost 9 bases. Germline V CDR1 and CDR2: SGDLS, YYNGEE. CDR3 length equals 15 residues. The CDR3 DNA sequence: TGTGCCAGCAGCGTTAGCGGGGGGGCGCGGGGTGAGCAGTTCTTC. This gives the protein CASSVSGGARGEQFF.

V and J are TRBV20-1 and TRBJ1-2; 9 positions agree with TRBD1. The germline gives CDR1 DFQATT, CDR2 SNEGSKA (reference sequence). The V and J ends lost 5 bases and 6 bases, in that order; junction bases with no gene match: 1. This CDR3 contains 11 residues. The CDR3 is CSAGDRDGYTF. The CDR3 coding sequence is TGCAGTGCTGGGGACAGGGATGGCTACACCTTC.

The chain is built from TRBV25-1 and TRBJ1-6, with D possibly being TRBD1 (6 bases). The CDR3 covers 16 residues. The V gene lost 2 bases and the J gene lost 5 bases, with 13 bases spanning the gap. CDR1 is MGHDK, CDR2 SYGVNS, per germline. CDR3 protein: CASSEVGRGDNSPLHF. In DNA form, the CDR3 reads TGTGCCAGCAGTGAAGTGGGAAGGGGGGATAATTCACCCCTCCACTTT. The full variable domain, with the rest looked up from reference TRBV25-1 and TRBJ1-6, is EADIYQTPRYLVIGTGKKITLECSQTMGHDKMYWYQQDPGMELHLIHYSYGVNSTEKGDLSSESTVSRIRTEHFPLTLESARPSHTSQYLCASSEVGRGDNSPLHFGNGTRLTVT.

V usage is TRBV6-5 and J usage is TRBJ1-5, with D tentatively TRBD1 (5 bases). V lost 6 bases and J 3 bases, leaving 9 bases between the germline ends. This CDR3 region has 13 residues. Looked up from germline, CDR1 is MNHEY and CDR2 is SVGAGI. The chain's CDR3 is CASRQVNNQPQHF. CDR3 DNA: TGTGCCAGCAGACAGGTGAACAATCAGCCCCAGCATTTT.

This clone showed up just once. This rearrangement joins TRBV5-4 to TRBJ2-7, with 7 bases aligning to TRBD2. CDR3 length: 14 amino acids. Germline V CDR1 and CDR2: SGHNT, YYREEE (reference sequence). V shed 2 bases and J 3 bases; nucleotides not matched to a gene: 5. CDR3 nucleotide sequence: TGTGCCAGCAGCTTATCCGGGACTAACTACGAGCAGTACTTC. Translating gives CASSLSGTNYEQYF.

The V call is TRBV2, the J call TRBJ2-1; D call uncertain. V lost 8 bases and J lost 8, with 10 bases in between. The germline gives CDR1 SNHLY, CDR2 FYNNEI. The CDR3 runs 11 residues. CDR3 loop: CASSYRYEQFF. The CDR3, as DNA: TGTGCCAGCTCTTATAGATATGAGCAGTTCTTC.

The V gene is TRBV15, the J gene TRBJ2-7; 7 nucleotides line up with TRBD1. V was clipped by 0 bases and J by 3 bases; unmatched bases: 17. The CDR3 is made up of 19 amino acids. Germline lookup yields CDR1 LNHNV and CDR2 YYDKDF (reference sequence). The CDR3 sequence is CATSRDGGQESLGYYEQYF. The DNA of the CDR3 is TGTGCCACCAGCAGAGATGGAGGACAGGAGTCATTAGGGTACTACGAGCAGTACTTC.

The J gene is TRBJ1-1, the V gene TRBV15, with TRBD1 as a possible D gene (5 bases). Trimming took 3 bases from V and 5 from J, leaving 13 bases between them. The germline V gene has CDR1 LNHNV and CDR2 YYDKDF (reference sequence). This CDR3 contains 14 residues. As DNA, the CDR3 is TGTGCCACCAGCAGGAAGGGGTTGGGGACTGAAGCTTTCTTT. Translating gives CATSRKGLGTEAFF.

The chain links TRBV10-3 to TRBJ2-6; the match to TRBD1 covers 8 bases. Germline lookup yields CDR1 ENHRY and CDR2 SYGVKD. The junction had 7 bases not matched to a gene; V was cut back by 6 bases and J by 0 bases. This CDR3 is built from 17 residues. CDR3 amino acids: CAISGTGYSSGANVLTF. CDR3 DNA: TGTGCCATCAGCGGGACAGGCTATAGCTCTGGGGCCAACGTCCTGACTTTC.